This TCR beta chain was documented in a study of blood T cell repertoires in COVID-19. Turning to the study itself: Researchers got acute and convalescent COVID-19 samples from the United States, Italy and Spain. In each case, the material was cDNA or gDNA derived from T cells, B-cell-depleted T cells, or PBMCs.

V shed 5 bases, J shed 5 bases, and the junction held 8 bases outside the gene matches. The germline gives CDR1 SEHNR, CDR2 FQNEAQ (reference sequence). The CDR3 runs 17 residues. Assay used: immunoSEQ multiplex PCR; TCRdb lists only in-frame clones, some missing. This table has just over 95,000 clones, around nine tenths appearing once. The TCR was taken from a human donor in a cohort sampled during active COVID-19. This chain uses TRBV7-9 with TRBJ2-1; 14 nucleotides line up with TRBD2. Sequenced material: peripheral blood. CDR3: CASSPGTSGSINNEQFF. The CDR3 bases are TGTGCCAGCAGCCCCGGGACTAGCGGGAGTATCAACAATGAGCAGTTCTTC.